These T cell receptor beta chains were read from a single sample in a study of long-term antiretroviral therapy in people with HIV. The assay was immunoSEQ multiplex PCR, and TCRdb's table has in-frame clones only and misses some. The sample carries under 20,000 clones, about 81% recorded once. This specimen was unsorted PBMCs, taken 3.2 to 3.4 years after starting antiretroviral therapy. The origin of the receptors is a woman aged 40 to 50 with HIV. Both conserved end residues are part of each CDR3. The D gene is left open where the match is weak. Where a row states a size, it is once, few, many or the class of an expanded clone; other rows omit it.

d_call j_call clone_size v_call cdr3_aa cdr3_nt
- TRBJ1-5 - TRBV18 CASSQFAGSGNQPQHF TGTGCCAGCTCACAATTCGCAGGGTCCGGCAATCAGCCCCAGCATTTT
TRBD1 TRBJ1-3 once TRBV7-9 CASSLAGTGGFSGNTIYF TGTGCCAGCAGCTTAGCCGGGACAGGGGGCTTCTCTGGAAACACCATATATTTT
- TRBJ1-1 - TRBV10-3 CAISAGMNTEAFF TGTGCCATCAGTGCCGGGATGAACACTGAAGCTTTCTTT
TRBD1 TRBJ1-2 - TRBV7-9 CASSLGGQGGELYGYTF TGTGCCAGCAGCTTAGGGGGGCAGGGGGGCGAACTATATGGCTACACCTTC
TRBD1 TRBJ2-1 - TRBV5-1 CANWAGTGRENEQFF TGCGCCAACTGGGCCGGGACAGGGAGGGAGAATGAGCAGTTCTTC
- TRBJ2-7 - TRBV6-6 CASSYSSPRRGYEQYF TGTGCCAGCAGTTACTCGTCCCCCCGGAGAGGGTACGAGCAGTACTTC
- TRBJ1-1 - TRBV9 CASSARSMNTEAFF TGTGCCAGCAGCGCCCGGTCAATGAACACTGAAGCTTTCTTT
- TRBJ1-1 - TRBV5-1 CASSLAPGRSPEAFF TGCGCCAGCAGCTTGGCCCCCGGGAGGAGCCCTGAAGCTTTCTTT
TRBD2 TRBJ2-7 - TRBV7-9 CATSGGPHEQYF TGTGCCACCTCGGGGGGGCCCCACGAGCAGTACTTC
- TRBJ1-2 - TRBV5-4 CASSLDSYGYTF TGTGCCAGCAGCTTGGACAGCTATGGCTACACCTTC
- TRBJ2-2 - TRBV11-3 CASGLINTGELFF TGTGCCAGCGGTTTGATCAACACCGGGGAGCTGTTTTTT
TRBD2 TRBJ2-3 - TRBV14 CASSQDKRGPTDTQYF TGTGCCAGCAGCCAAGACAAGCGGGGGCCCACAGATACGCAGTATTTT
- TRBJ2-1 - TRBV7-6 CASSGTGTNEQFF TGTGCCAGCAGCGGCACAGGGACCAATGAGCAGTTCTTC
- TRBJ1-2 - TRBV5-4 CASSLEWAGLGYTF TGTGCCAGCAGCTTGGAGTGGGCGGGGCTCGGCTACACCTTC
- TRBJ2-7 - TRBV6-5 CASSYIGQSYEQYF TGTGCCAGCAGTTACATAGGACAGTCCTACGAGCAGTACTTC
TRBD1 TRBJ1-1 - TRBV7-8 CASSPGTANTEAFF TGTGCCAGCAGCCCCGGGACAGCAAACACTGAAGCTTTCTTT
TRBD1 TRBJ2-5 - TRBV5-6 CASSLAPGGLQETQYF TGTGCCAGCAGCTTGGCCCCAGGGGGCCTCCAAGAGACCCAGTACTTC
- TRBJ1-2 few TRBV7-9 CASSPTILGYTF TGTGCCAGCAGCCCAACTATATTAGGCTACACCTTC
TRBD1 TRBJ2-3 - TRBV7-9 CASSARQGTDTQYF TGTGCCAGCAGCGCGCGACAGGGGACAGATACGCAGTATTTT
- TRBJ1-2 - TRBV18 CASSPEAGLRGGYTF TGTGCCAGCTCACCAGAGGCAGGGTTGCGAGGTGGCTACACCTTC
- TRBJ1-1 - TRBV6-5 CASSPHGGPNTEAFF TGTGCCAGCAGTCCACATGGGGGTCCGAACACTGAAGCTTTCTTT
TRBD1 TRBJ1-3 few TRBV2 CASSRQGVPGNTIYF TGTGCCAGCAGTCGACAGGGGGTTCCTGGAAACACCATATATTTT
- TRBJ2-5 - TRBV27 CASSFTGLTDKETQYF TGTGCCAGCAGTTTCACAGGGTTGACTGACAAAGAGACCCAGTACTTC
- TRBJ1-2 - TRBV30 CAWSTQNYGYTF TGTGCCTGGAGTACCCAAAACTATGGCTACACCTTC
- TRBJ1-2 - TRBV7-9 CASSLGGSNYGYTF TGTGCCAGCAGCTTAGGTGGCAGCAACTATGGCTACACCTTC
- TRBJ1-2 once TRBV5-5 CASSPLQGGGYTF TGTGCCAGCAGCCCTCTTCAGGGAGGGGGCTACACCTTC
- TRBJ2-7 - TRBV27 CASSFLWGEQYF TGTGCCAGCAGCTTTTTGTGGGGCGAGCAGTACTTC
- TRBJ2-7 - TRBV5-1 CASSLDRATYEQYF TGCGCCAGCAGCTTGGACAGGGCGACCTACGAGCAGTACTTC
- TRBJ1-4 - TRBV2 CASSEEGSLNEKLFF TGTGCCAGCAGTGAAGAGGGCAGCTTAAATGAAAAACTGTTTTTT
TRBD2 TRBJ2-5 - TRBV9 CASSLAGVEETQYF TGTGCCAGCTCTCTAGCGGGGGTTGAAGAGACCCAGTACTTC
- TRBJ1-5 - TRBV5-6 CASSLSRGNQPQHF TGTGCCAGCAGCTTAAGTAGGGGCAATCAGCCCCAGCATTTT
- TRBJ1-2 - TRBV7-9 CASSLSPNYGYTF TGTGCCAGCAGCTTAAGCCCTAACTATGGCTACACCTTC
- TRBJ2-2 few TRBV5-1 CASSLSGVNTGELFF TGCGCCAGCAGCTTGTCAGGGGTCAACACCGGGGAGCTGTTTTTT
TRBD2 TRBJ2-3 - TRBV5-4 CASSLAGGQDTQYF TGTGCCAGCAGCTTAGCGGGGGGGCAGGATACGCAGTATTTT
- TRBJ1-6 - TRBV7-9 CASSAQINSPLHF TGTGCCAGCAGCGCCCAGATTAATTCACCCCTCCACTTT
TRBD2 TRBJ2-5 - TRBV13 CASSNSRGGLETQYF TGTGCCAGCAGCAACTCCCGGGGGGGCCTAGAGACCCAGTACTTC
TRBD2 TRBJ2-5 - TRBV5-5 CASSPRGLAGGFETQYF TGTGCCAGCAGTCCGCGGGGACTAGCGGGGGGCTTTGAGACCCAGTACTTC
TRBD1 TRBJ1-1 - TRBV7-9 CASSASDRAGTEAFF TGTGCCAGCAGCGCTAGCGACAGGGCGGGCACTGAAGCTTTCTTT
- TRBJ1-3 - TRBV6-6 CASSYSRGSGNTIYF TGTGCCAGCAGTTACTCGAGGGGCTCTGGAAACACCATATATTTT
TRBD1 TRBJ2-2 - TRBV6-5 CASSYEGQLTGELFF TGTGCCAGCAGTTATGAGGGACAGCTCACCGGGGAGCTGTTTTTT
- TRBJ2-4 few TRBV25-1 CASSEQGAGKNIQYF TGTGCCAGCAGTGAACAAGGGGCCGGCAAAAACATTCAGTACTTC
TRBD2 TRBJ2-5 - TRBV6-1 CASSDRGLGGAETQYF TGTGCCAGCAGTGACAGGGGCCTCGGGGGGGCTGAGACCCAGTACTTC
- TRBJ1-1 - TRBV5-1 CASSLERDTNFGTTEAFF TGCGCCAGCAGCTTGGAAAGGGATACCAACTTTGGGACCACTGAAGCTTTCTTT
- TRBJ1-3 - TRBV6-6 CASSQPGGSGNTIYF TGTGCCAGCAGCCAGCCGGGAGGGTCTGGAAACACCATATATTTT
- TRBJ2-3 - TRBV10-2 CASRKPGTGDTQYF TGCGCCAGCAGAAAGCCAGGGACTGGAGATACGCAGTATTTT